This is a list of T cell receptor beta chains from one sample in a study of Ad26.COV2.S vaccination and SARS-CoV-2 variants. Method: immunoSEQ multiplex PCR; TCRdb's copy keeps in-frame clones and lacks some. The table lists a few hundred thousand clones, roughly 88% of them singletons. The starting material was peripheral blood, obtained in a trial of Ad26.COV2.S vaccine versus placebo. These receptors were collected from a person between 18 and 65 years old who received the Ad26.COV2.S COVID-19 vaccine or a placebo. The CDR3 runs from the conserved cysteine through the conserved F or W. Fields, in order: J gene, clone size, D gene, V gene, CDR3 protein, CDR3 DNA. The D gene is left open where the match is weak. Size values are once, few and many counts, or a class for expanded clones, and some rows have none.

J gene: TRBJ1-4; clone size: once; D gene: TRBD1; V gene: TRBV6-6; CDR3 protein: CASSPQGANEKLFF; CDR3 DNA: TGTGCCAGCAGTCCTCAGGGGGCTAATGAAAAACTGTTTTTT
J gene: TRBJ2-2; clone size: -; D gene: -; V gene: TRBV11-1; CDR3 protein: CASSKERDTGELFF; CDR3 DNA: TGTGCCAGCAGCAAAGAAAGGGACACCGGGGAGCTGTTTTTT
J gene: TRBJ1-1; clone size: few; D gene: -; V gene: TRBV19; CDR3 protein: CASSALVTMNTEAFF; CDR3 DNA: TGTGCCAGCAGCGCTCTTGTAACAATGAACACTGAAGCTTTCTTT
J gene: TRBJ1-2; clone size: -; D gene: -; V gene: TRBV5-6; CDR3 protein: CASSLWSEIYGYTF; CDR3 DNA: TGTGCCAGCAGCTTGTGGTCAGAGATCTATGGCTACACCTTC
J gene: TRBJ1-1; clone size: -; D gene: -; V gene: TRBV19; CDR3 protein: CASSIKATEAFF; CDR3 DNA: TGTGCCAGTAGTATTAAGGCCACTGAAGCTTTCTTT
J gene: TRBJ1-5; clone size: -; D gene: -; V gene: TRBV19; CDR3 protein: CASSIARFGLNQPQHF; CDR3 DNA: TGTGCCAGTAGTATAGCCAGGTTTGGGCTCAATCAGCCCCAGCATTTT
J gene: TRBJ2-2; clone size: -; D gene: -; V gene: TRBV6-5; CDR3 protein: CASSRRLQVGELFF; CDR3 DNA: TGTGCCAGCAGCCGAAGGTTACAGGTCGGGGAGCTGTTTTTT
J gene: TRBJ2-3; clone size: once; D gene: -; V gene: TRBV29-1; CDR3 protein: CSVLGTDTQYF; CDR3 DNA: TGCAGCGTTCTCGGCACAGATACGCAGTATTTT
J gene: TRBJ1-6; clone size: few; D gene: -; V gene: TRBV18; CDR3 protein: CASSPDNSPLHF; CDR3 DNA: TGTGCCAGCTCTCCGGATAATTCACCCCTCCACTTT
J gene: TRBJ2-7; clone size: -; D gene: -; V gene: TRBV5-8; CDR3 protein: CASSSETSQYF; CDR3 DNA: TGTGCCAGCAGCTCGGAAACTTCGCAGTACTTC
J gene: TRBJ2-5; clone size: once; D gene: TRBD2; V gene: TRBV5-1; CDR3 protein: CASSLPPSGGEDPQETQYF; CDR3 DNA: TGCGCCAGCAGCTTGCCGCCTAGCGGGGGGGAGGACCCCCAAGAGACCCAGTACTTC
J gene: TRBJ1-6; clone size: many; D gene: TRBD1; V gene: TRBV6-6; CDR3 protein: CASTTGQGGYNSPLHF; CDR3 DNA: TGTGCCAGCACCACCGGCCAGGGGGGGTATAATTCACCCCTCCACTTT
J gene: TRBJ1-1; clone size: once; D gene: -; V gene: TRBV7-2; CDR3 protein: CASSFAGRNTEAFF; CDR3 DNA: TGTGCCAGCAGCTTTGCAGGGAGAAACACTGAAGCTTTCTTT
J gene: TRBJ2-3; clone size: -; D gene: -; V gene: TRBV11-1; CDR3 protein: CASRPLGLSTDTQYF; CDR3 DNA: TGTGCCAGCAGGCCTCTTGGGCTGAGCACAGATACGCAGTATTTT
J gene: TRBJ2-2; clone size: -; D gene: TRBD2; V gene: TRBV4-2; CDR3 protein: CASSHPLETSGGPNTGELFF; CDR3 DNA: TGTGCCAGCAGCCATCCCCTTGAGACTAGCGGGGGACCGAACACCGGGGAGCTGTTTTTT
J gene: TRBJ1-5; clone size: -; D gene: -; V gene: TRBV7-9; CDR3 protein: CASSYAQTSNQPQHF; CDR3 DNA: TGTGCCAGCAGCTATGCTCAGACTAGCAATCAGCCCCAGCATTTT
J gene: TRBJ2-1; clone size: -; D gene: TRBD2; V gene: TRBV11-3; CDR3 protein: CASSPRTSGINEQFF; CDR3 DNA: TGTGCCAGCAGCCCCAGGACTAGCGGAATCAATGAGCAGTTCTTC
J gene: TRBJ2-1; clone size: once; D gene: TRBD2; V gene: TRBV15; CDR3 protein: CATSRPSSGGGNEQFF; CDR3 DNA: TGTGCCACCAGCAGACCCTCTAGCGGGGGGGGTAATGAGCAGTTCTTC